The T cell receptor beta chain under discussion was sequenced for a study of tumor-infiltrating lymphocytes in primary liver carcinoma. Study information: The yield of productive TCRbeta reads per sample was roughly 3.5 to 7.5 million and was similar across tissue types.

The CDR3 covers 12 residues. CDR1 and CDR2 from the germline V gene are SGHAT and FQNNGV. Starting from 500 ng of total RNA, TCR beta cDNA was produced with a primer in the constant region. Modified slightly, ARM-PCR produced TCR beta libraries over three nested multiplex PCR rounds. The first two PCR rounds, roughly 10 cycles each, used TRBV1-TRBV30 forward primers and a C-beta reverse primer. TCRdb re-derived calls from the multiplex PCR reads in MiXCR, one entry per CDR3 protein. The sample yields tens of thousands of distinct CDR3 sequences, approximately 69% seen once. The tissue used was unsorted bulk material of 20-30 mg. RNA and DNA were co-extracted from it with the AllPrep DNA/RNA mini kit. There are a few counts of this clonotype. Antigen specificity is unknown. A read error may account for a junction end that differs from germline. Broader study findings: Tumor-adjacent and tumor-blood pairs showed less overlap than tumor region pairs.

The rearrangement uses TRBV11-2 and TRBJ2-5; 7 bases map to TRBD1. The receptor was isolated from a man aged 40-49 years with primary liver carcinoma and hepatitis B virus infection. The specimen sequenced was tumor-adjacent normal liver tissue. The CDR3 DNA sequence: TGTGCCAGCAGCCGGGACAGAGAGACCCAGCAATTC. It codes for CASSRDRETQQF.